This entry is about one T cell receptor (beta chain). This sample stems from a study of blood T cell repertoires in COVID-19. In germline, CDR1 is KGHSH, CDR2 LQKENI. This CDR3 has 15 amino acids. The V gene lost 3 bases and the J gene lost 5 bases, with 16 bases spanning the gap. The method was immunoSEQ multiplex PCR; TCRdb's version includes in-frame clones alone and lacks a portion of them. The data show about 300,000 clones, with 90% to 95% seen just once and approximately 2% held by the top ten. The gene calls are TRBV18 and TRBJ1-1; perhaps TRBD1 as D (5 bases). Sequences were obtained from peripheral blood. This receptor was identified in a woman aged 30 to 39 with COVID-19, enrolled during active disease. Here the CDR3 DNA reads TGTGCCAGCTCACCCTGGGAGGGGAGCGTGACTGAAGCTTTCTTT. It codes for CASSPWEGSVTEAFF.